These T cell receptor beta chains were read from a single sample in a study of cytomegalovirus exposure and HLA in healthy donors. This table comes from immunoSEQ multiplex PCR, and its TCRdb copy is limited to in-frame clones, with some not included. The table includes about 260,000 clones, roughly 87% detected once. Sequenced material: PBMCs. The receptor set was obtained from a young woman in good health and CMV-seronegative. Each CDR3 is given with its conserved first and last residue. A D gene is named only where the DNA matches it firmly. Clone size is shown for a subset of rows, as once, few, many or a class of expanded clone.

d_call | j_call | cdr3_length | clone_size | v_call | cdr3_nt | cdr3_aa
. | TRBJ2-4 | 15 | . | TRBV6-5 | TGTGCCAGCGGGCCCAAACAGGGAGTCAAAAACATTCAGTACTTC | CASGPKQGVKNIQYF
. | TRBJ2-1 | 12 | . | TRBV11-2 | TGTGCCAGCAGCTTATACGCCCATGAGCAGTTCTTC | CASSLYAHEQFF
. | TRBJ2-3 | 10 | . | TRBV6-1 | TGCGGGAGTTCAGCAGATACGCAGTATTTT | CGSSADTQYF
TRBD2 | TRBJ2-1 | 18 | . | TRBV15 | TGTGCCACCAGCAGAGTCCGGGACAGAGGACTAGCGGGCAATGAGCAGTTCTTC | CATSRVRDRGLAGNEQFF
. | TRBJ1-1 | 13 | . | TRBV10-3 | TGTGCCATCAGTGAGGAGGCGAACACTGAAGCTTTCTTT | CAISEEANTEAFF
TRBD1 | TRBJ2-7 | 15 | once | TRBV6-5 | TGTGCCAGCAGTTCGTGGGGCAGGGGGCAATACGAGCAGTACTTC | CASSSWGRGQYEQYF
. | TRBJ1-2 | 14 | few | TRBV7-9 | TGTGCCAGCAGCTCCGACAGTGCTTACTATGGCTACACCTTC | CASSSDSAYYGYTF
TRBD2 | TRBJ2-3 | 18 | . | TRBV27 | TGTGCCAGCAGTCCCTCGAGACTAGCGGGAGGGCCGTCAGATACGCAGTATTTT | CASSPSRLAGGPSDTQYF
TRBD2 | TRBJ2-1 | 16 | . | TRBV4-2 | TGTGCCAGCAGCCAAGCTCAGACTAGCGGGAGCAATGAGCAGTTCTTC | CASSQAQTSGSNEQFF
TRBD1 | TRBJ1-5 | 16 | . | TRBV19 | TGTGCCAGTAGTTCCGTCGGGGACAGGGGTTATCAGCCCCAGCATTTT | CASSSVGDRGYQPQHF
. | TRBJ1-5 | 14 | once | TRBV7-2 | TGTGCCAGCAGCTTAGAGGGTTTCAATCAGCCCCAGCATTTT | CASSLEGFNQPQHF
TRBD2 | TRBJ2-7 | 13 | . | TRBV7-8 | TGTGCCAGCAGCCCGGGACTAGCATCTGAGCAGTACTTC | CASSPGLASEQYF
TRBD1 | TRBJ2-3 | 13 | . | TRBV6-5 | TGTGCCAGCAGTTTTGACAGGGGGGATACGCAGTATTTT | CASSFDRGDTQYF
. | TRBJ2-1 | 18 | . | TRBV2 | TGTGCCAGCAGTGCTACAATCCCAGTGAACCTCCTTTACAATGAGCAGTTCTTC | CASSATIPVNLLYNEQFF
. | TRBJ2-1 | 16 | . | TRBV9 | TGTGCCAGCAGCCCCGAAGGGAAGCCCTTCTACAATGAGCAGTTCTTC | CASSPEGKPFYNEQFF
. | TRBJ2-7 | 14 | . | TRBV6-4 | TGTGCCAGCGATGGTCAGGGTTCGATCTACGAGCAGTACTTC | CASDGQGSIYEQYF
. | TRBJ2-3 | 10 | . | TRBV29-1 | TGCAGCGTTGGGGCCGACGCGCAGTATTTT | CSVGADAQYF
. | TRBJ2-5 | 12 | . | TRBV4-1 | TGCGCCAGCAGCCGACCCATGGAGACCCAGTACTTC | CASSRPMETQYF
TRBD1 | TRBJ2-7 | 15 | . | TRBV25-1 | TGTGCCAGCAGTGAGACCCGGGACAGGGCCTACGAGCAGTACTTC | CASSETRDRAYEQYF
TRBD1 | TRBJ2-7 | 13 | once | TRBV5-1 | TGCGCCAGCAGCCGGACAGGGGTGAGCGAGCAGTACTTC | CASSRTGVSEQYF
TRBD2 | TRBJ2-7 | 16 | . | TRBV11-3 | TGTGCCAGCAGTATTGAAGCGGGAGGACTACCTTACGAGCAGTACTTC | CASSIEAGGLPYEQYF
. | TRBJ2-1 | 15 | . | TRBV6-6 | TGTGCCAGCAGTTACTCGGTCGGTGGGAACAATGAGCAGTTCTTC | CASSYSVGGNNEQFF
TRBD1 | TRBJ2-7 | 15 | . | TRBV5-1 | TGCGCCAGCAGCTCAACCGGGACAGGGGGCTTCGAGCAGTACTTC | CASSSTGTGGFEQYF
. | TRBJ2-5 | 14 | once | TRBV4-1 | TGCGCCAGCAGCCAAGTCTTACTAGTGGAGACCCAGTACTTC | CASSQVLLVETQYF
. | TRBJ2-5 | 13 | . | TRBV25-1 | TGTGCCAGCAGTGAGGCCAATCAAGAGACCCAGTACTTC | CASSEANQETQYF
TRBD2 | TRBJ2-5 | 16 | . | TRBV6-1 | TGTGCCAGCAGTGAAGGACGACTAGCGGGGCAAGAGACCCAGTACTTC | CASSEGRLAGQETQYF
. | TRBJ2-6 | 14 | . | TRBV30 | TGTGCCGGAGGCGATTTATCTGGGGCCAACGTCCTGACTTTC | CAGGDLSGANVLTF
TRBD1 | TRBJ2-5 | 13 | . | TRBV28 | TGTGCCAGCAGTTTGACAGGGGGAGAGACCCAGTACTTC | CASSLTGGETQYF
. | TRBJ2-7 | 15 | few | TRBV10-3 | TGTGCCATCAGTGAGTCCGGGGGCTTGCCATACGAGCAGTACTTC | CAISESGGLPYEQYF